The clone carrying this T cell receptor beta chain was seen once. Its antigen is undetermined. The treatment: some 20 received Ad26.COV2.S at low or high dose, single or two shots; 5 received placebo; per-sample allocation not given. The investigators took samples on day 63 after the first vaccine or placebo injection. An adult of 18-55 years in Boston served as donor. In the vaccine, an Ad26 vector expressed the SARS-CoV-2 spike of the Wuhan strain. These data belong to a study of Ad26.COV2.S vaccination and SARS-CoV-2 variants. Findings and caveats of the study: Researchers cautioned that TCR breadth and depth analyses may have underestimated total T cell responses.

Assay: immunoSEQ multiplex PCR; the TCRdb copy retains only in-frame clones and omits some. The sample comprises some 640,000 clones, around 92% of which are singletons, and roughly 1.5% rests with the top ten. V gave up 8 bases and J gave up 0 bases; unmatched junction bases: 5. This CDR3 comprises 15 residues. Germline loops: CDR1 MNHEY, CDR2 SVGAGI. Material: peripheral blood, obtained in a trial of Ad26.COV2.S vaccine versus placebo. This sequence originates from a person aged 18-60 years who received the Ad26.COV2.S COVID-19 vaccine or a placebo. The chain links TRBV6-5 to TRBJ1-3; 9 bases map to TRBD1. CDR3 loop: CASWDRAYSGNTIYF. For the CDR3, the DNA is TGTGCCAGCTGGGACAGGGCCTACTCTGGAAACACCATATATTTT.